Given below is one T cell receptor beta chain in context. The antigen is undetermined. The sample comes from a study of lymphopenia after photon versus proton radiotherapy. Points from the study as a whole: Post-nadir diversity loss with photons came from oligoclonal expansion, particularly CD8+ Temra cells. Only patients who died were analyzed for survival; proton advantage is unproven. Larger post-nadir TCR diversity loss correlated inversely with survival in deceased patients.

Produced via immunoSEQ multiplex PCR; TCRdb's table is partial and in-frame only. The sample includes about 30,000 clones, 94% of them seen just once. The sequenced sample was peripheral blood, obtained from a patient treated with photon-based radiotherapy. This clonotype was sampled from a woman aged 45-65 years with cholangiocarcinoma.

CDR3 sequence: CASSSATGRYYNSPLHF. The CDR3 DNA sequence: TGTGCCAGCAGCTCGGCGACAGGGCGATACTATAATTCACCCCTCCACTTT. The rearrangement links TRBV7-9 to TRBJ1-6, with 7 bases identical to TRBD1. Germline V lookup: CDR1 SEHNR, CDR2 FQNEAQ (reference sequence). The CDR3 has 17 amino acids. After removal of 4 bases from V and 3 bases from J, the junction contained 9 bases not matched to a gene. The variable domain in full, completed from reference TRBV7-9 and TRBJ1-6, reads DTGVSQNPRHKITKRGQNVTFRCDPISEHNRLYWYRQTLGQGPEFLTYFQNEAQLEKSRLLSDRFSAERPKGSFSTLEIQRTEQGDSAMYLCASSSATGRYYNSPLHFGNGTRLTVT.